This TCR beta chain was identified in a study of cytomegalovirus exposure and HLA in healthy donors. Clones were read by immunoSEQ multiplex PCR, and TCRdb kept only the in-frame ones, dropping some. The sample has about 130,000 clones, almost 90% seen once; the top ten hold less than 1.5%. Study-wide points: Researchers counted 150 to 200 TCR beta chains as cytomegalovirus-associated. The classifier was said to identify cytomegalovirus status with high specificity and sensitivity. A few of the chains that were CMV-associated were confirmed in vitro to be specific for CMV antigens.

A remark on this clone: The antigen is not known.

Sequenced material: PBMCs. The sequence came from a man aged 30 to 45 in good health and CMV-seronegative.

CDR3 DNA: TGTGCCTGGAGTCATACAGAAAACACTGAAGCTTTCTTT. This encodes CAWSHTENTEAFF. The chain couples TRBV30 to TRBJ1-1; D unclear. This CDR3 spans 13 amino acids. The V end lost 2 bases, the J end lost 2 bases, and 9 bases lay between the germline ends. CDR1 and CDR2 (germline): GTSNPN, SVGIG (reference sequence). Full variable domain (missing parts from reference TRBV30 and TRBJ1-1): SQTIHQWPATLVQPVGSPLSLECTVEGTSNPNLYWYRQAAGRGLQLLFYSVGIGQISSEVPQNLSASRPQDRQFILSSKKLLLSDSGFYLCAWSHTENTEAFFGQGTRLTVV.